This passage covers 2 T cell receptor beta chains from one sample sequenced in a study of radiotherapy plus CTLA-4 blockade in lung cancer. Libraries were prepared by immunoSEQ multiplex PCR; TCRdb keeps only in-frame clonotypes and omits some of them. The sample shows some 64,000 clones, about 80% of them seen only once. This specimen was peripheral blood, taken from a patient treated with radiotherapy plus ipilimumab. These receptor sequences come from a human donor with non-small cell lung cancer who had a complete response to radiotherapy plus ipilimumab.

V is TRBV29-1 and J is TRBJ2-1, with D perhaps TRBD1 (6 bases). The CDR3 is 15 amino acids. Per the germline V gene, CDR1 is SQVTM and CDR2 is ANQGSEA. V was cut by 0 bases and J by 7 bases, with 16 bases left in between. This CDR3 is CSVEDHRVYNNEQFF. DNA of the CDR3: TGCAGCGTTGAAGATCACAGGGTGTATAATAATGAGCAGTTCTTC.

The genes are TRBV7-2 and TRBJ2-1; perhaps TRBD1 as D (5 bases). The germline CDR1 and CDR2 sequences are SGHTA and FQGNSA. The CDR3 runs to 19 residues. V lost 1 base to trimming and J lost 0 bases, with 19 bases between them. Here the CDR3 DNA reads TGTGCCAGCAGCTTAGATCCGCGTGTTAGGGGAAGCTCCTACAATGAGCAGTTCTTC. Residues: CASSLDPRVRGSSYNEQFF.